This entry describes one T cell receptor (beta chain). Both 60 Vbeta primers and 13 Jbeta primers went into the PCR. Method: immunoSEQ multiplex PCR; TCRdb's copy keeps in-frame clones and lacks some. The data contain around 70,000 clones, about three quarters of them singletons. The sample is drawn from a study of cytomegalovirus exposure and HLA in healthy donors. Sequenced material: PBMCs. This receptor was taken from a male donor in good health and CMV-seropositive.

The CDR3 sequence is CASSSSRQGYEQYF. The CDR3 region has the DNA TGTGCCAGCTCCTCATCGCGGCAGGGTTACGAGCAGTACTTC. The chain links TRBV18 to TRBJ2-7, with D perhaps TRBD1 (5 bases). Trimming shortened V by 6 bases and J by 4 bases, and 16 bases separated the two germline ends. The CDR3 has 14 residues. The germline CDR1 and CDR2 sequences are KGHSH and LQKENI.